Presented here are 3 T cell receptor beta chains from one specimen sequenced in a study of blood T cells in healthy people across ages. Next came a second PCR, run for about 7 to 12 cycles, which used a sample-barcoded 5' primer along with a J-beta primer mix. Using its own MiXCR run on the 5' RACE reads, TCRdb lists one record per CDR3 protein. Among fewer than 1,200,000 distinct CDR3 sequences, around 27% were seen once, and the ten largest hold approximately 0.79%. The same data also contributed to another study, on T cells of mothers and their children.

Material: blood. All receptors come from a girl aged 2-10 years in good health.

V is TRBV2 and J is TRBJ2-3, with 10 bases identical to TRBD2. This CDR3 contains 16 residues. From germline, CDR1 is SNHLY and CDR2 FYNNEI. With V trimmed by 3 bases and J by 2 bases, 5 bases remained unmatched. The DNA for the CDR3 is TGTGCCAGCAGTGATGGTCTAGCGGGGGCCACAGATACGCAGTATTTT. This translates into CASSDGLAGATDTQYF.

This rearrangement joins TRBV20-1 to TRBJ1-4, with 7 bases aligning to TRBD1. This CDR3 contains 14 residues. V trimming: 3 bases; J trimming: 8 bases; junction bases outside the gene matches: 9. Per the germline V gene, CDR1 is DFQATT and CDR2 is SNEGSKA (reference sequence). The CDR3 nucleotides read TGCAGTGCTAGGGCTGACAGGGCGAGGGAAAAACTGTTTTTT. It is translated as CSARADRAREKLFF.

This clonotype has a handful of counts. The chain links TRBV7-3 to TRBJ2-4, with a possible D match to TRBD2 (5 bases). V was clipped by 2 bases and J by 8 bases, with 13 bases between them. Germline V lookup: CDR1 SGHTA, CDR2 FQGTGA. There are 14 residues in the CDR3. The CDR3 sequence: CASSLLPEDYIQYF. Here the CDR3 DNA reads TGTGCCAGCAGCTTATTACCCGAGGACTACATTCAGTACTTC. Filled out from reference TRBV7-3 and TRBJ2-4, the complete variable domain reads GAGVSQTPSNKVTEKGKYVELRCDPISGHTALYWYRQSLGQGPEFLIYFQGTGAADDSGLPNDRFFAVRPEGSVSTLKIQRTERGDSAVYLCASSLLPEDYIQYFGAGTRLSVL.